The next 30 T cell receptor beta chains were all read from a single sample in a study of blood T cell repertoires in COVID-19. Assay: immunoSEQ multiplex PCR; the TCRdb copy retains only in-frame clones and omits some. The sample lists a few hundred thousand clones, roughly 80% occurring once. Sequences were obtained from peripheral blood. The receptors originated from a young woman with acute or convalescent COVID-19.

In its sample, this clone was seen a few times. As DNA, the CDR3 is TGTGCCATCAGACCCTCTAGCGGGAGGGCCGACACCGGGGAGCTGTTTTTT. It codes for CAIRPSSGRADTGELFF. The rearrangement joins TRBV10-3 to TRBJ2-2; 12 bases are a match to TRBD2. The CDR3 covers 17 residues. Germline assignment: CDR1 ENHRY and CDR2 SYGVKD. V dropped 6 bases and J dropped 3; count of bases not matched to a gene: 8.

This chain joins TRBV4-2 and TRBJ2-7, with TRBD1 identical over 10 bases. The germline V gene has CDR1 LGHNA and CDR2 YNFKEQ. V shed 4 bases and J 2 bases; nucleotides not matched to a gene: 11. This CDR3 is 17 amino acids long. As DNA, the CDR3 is TGTGCCAGCAGCCCTCAAGCCGAGGGGACAGGGGCCTACGAGCAGTACTTC. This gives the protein CASSPQAEGTGAYEQYF.

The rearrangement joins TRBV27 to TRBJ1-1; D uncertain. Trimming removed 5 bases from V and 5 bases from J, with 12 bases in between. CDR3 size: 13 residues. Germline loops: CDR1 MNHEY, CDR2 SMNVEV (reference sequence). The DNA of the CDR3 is TGTGCCAGCAGTAAACAGTTGTATACTGAAGCTTTCTTT. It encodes CASSKQLYTEAFF.

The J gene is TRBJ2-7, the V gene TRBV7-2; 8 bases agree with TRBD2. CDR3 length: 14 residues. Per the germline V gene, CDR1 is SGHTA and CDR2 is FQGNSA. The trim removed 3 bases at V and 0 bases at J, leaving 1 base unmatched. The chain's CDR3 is CASSLGTSSYEQYF. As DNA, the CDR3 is TGTGCCAGCAGCTTGGGGACTAGCTCCTACGAGCAGTACTTC.

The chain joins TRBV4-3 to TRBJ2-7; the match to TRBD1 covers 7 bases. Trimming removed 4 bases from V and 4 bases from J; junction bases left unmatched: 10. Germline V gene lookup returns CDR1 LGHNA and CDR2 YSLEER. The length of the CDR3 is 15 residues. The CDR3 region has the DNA TGCGCCAGCAGCCCTAAAACAGGGGTTGGTTACGAGCAGTACTTC. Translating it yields CASSPKTGVGYEQYF.

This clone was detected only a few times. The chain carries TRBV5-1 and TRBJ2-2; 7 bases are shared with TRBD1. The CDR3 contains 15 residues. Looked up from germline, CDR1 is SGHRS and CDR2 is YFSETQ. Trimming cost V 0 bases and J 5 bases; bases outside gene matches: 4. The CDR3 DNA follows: TGCGCCAGCAGCTTGGAACAGGGGTGGACCGGGGAGCTGTTTTTT. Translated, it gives CASSLEQGWTGELFF.

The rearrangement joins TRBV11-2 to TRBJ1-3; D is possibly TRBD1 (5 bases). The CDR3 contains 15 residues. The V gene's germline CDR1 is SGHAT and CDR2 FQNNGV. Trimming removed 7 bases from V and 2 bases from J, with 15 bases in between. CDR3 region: CASTPFGGAGNTIYF. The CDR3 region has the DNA TGTGCCAGCACCCCTTTCGGAGGGGCTGGAAACACCATATATTTT. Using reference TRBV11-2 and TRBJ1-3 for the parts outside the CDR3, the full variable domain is EAGVAQSPRYKIIEKRQSVAFWCNPISGHATLYWYQQILGQGPKLLIQFQNNGVVDDSQLPKDRFSAERLKGVDSTLKIQPAKLEDSAVYLCASTPFGGAGNTIYFGEGSWLTVV.

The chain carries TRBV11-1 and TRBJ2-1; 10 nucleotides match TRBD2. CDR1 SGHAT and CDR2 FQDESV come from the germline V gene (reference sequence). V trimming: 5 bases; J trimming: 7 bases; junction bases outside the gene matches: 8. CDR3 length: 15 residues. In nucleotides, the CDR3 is TGTGCCAGCAGCGCCCCGGCTAGCGGGAGTAATGAGCAGTTCTTC. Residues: CASSAPASGSNEQFF.

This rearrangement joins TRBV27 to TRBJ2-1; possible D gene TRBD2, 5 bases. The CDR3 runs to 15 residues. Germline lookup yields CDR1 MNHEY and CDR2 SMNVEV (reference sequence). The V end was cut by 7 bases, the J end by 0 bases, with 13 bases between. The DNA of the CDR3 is TGTGCCAGCAAGAGGGCGGAGTCCTCCTACAATGAGCAGTTCTTC. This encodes CASKRAESSYNEQFF.

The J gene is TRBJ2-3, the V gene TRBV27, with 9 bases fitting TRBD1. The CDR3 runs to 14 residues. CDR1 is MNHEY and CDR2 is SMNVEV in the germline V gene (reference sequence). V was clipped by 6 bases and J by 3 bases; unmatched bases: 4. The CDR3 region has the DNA TGTGCCAGCAGGGAGGACAGGGGTACAGATACGCAGTATTTT. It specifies CASREDRGTDTQYF.

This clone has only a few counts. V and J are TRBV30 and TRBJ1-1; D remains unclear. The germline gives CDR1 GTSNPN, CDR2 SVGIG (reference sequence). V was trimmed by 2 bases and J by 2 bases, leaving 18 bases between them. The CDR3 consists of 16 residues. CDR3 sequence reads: CAWSYPREGSNTEAFF. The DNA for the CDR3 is TGTGCCTGGAGTTATCCGCGGGAAGGGAGTAACACTGAAGCTTTCTTT.

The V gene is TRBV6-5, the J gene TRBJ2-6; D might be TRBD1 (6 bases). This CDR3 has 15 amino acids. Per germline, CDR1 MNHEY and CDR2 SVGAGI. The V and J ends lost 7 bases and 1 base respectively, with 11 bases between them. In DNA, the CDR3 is TGTGCCAGCATTCCACAGGGATCTGGGGCCAACGTCCTGACTTTC. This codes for CASIPQGSGANVLTF.

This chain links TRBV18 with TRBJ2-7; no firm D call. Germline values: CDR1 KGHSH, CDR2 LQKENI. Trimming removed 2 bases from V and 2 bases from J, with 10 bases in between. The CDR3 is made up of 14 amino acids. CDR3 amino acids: CASSPASTTYEQYF. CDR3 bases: TGTGCCAGCTCACCAGCGTCCACCACCTACGAGCAGTACTTC.

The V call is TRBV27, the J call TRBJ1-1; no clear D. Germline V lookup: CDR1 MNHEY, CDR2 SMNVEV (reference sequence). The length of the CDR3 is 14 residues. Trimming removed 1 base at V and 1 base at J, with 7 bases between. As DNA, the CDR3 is TGTGCCAGCAGTTTATTAGGGAGGAACACTGAAGCTTTCTTT. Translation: CASSLLGRNTEAFF.

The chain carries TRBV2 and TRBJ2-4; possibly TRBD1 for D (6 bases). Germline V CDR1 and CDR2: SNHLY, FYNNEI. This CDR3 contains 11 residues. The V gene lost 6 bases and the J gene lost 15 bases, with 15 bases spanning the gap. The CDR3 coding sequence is TGTGCCAGCAGCCTACAGGGCCCAAGGTACTTC. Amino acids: CASSLQGPRYF.

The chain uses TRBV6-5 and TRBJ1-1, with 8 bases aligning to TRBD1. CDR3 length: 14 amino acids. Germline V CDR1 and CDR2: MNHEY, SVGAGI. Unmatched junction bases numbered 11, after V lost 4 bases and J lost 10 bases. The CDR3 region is CASSFLGQGASAFF. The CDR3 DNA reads TGTGCCAGCAGTTTCCTAGGACAGGGCGCATCAGCTTTCTTT.

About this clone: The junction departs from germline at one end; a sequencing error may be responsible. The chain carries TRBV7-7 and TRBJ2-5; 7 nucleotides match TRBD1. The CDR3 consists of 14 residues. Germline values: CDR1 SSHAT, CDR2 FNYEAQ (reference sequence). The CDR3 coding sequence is TGTGCTAGCAGTTTGACAGGGCCAGCAGAGACCCAGTACTTC. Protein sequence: CASSLTGPAETQYF.

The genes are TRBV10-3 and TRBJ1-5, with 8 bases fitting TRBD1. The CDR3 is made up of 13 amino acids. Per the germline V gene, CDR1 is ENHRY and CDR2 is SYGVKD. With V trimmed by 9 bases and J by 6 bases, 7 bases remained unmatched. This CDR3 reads CAISGGAGQPQHF. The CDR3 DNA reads TGTGCCATATCAGGGGGCGCGGGTCAGCCCCAGCATTTT.

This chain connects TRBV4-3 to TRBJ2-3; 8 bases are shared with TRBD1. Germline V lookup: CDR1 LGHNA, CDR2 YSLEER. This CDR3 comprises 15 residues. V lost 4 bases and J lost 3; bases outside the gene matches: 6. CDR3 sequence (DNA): TGCGCCAGCAGCCCTCAGGGGGCTCGGACAGATACGCAGTATTTT. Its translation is CASSPQGARTDTQYF.

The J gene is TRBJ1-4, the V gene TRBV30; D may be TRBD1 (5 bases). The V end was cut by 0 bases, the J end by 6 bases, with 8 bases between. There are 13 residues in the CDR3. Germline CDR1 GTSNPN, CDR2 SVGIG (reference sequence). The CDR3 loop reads CAWSVLGHEKLFF. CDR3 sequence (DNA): TGTGCCTGGAGTGTACTGGGGCATGAAAAACTGTTTTTT.

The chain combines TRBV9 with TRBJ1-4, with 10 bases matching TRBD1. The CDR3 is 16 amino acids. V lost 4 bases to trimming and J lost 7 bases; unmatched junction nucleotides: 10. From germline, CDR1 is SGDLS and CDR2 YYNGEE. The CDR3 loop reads CASSFRPGQGFEKLFF. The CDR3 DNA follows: TGTGCCAGCAGCTTCCGACCGGGACAGGGGTTTGAAAAACTGTTTTTT.

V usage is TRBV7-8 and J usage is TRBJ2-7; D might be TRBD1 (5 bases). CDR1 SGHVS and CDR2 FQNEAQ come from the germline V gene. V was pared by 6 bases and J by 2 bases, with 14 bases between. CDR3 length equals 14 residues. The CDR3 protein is CASSFATGTYEQYF. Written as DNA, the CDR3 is TGTGCCAGCAGTTTCGCTACAGGAACCTACGAGCAGTACTTC.

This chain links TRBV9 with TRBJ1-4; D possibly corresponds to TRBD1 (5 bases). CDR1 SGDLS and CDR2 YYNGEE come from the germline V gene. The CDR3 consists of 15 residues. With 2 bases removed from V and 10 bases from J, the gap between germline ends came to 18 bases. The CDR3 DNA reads TGTGCCAGCAGCGTCGGTGGGGAGGGCACAGGAAAACTGTTTTTT. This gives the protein CASSVGGEGTGKLFF. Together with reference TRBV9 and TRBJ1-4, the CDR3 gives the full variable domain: DSGVTQTPKHLITATGQRVTLRCSPRSGDLSVYWYQQSLDQGLQFLIQYYNGEERAKGNILERFSAQQFPDLHSELNLSSLELGDSALYFCASSVGGEGTGKLFFGSGTQLSVL.

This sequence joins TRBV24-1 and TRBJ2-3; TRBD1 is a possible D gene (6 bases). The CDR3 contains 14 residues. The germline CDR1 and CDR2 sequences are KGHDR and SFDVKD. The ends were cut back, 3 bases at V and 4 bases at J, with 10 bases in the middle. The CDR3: CATSDRGKADTQYF. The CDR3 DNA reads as TGTGCCACCAGTGATAGGGGGAAGGCAGATACGCAGTATTTT.

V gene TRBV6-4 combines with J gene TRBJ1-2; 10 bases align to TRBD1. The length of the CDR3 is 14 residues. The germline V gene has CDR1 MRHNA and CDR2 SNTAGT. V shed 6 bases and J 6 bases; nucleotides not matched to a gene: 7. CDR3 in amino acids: CASSRDRGFDGYTF. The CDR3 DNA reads TGTGCCAGCAGCCGGGACAGGGGCTTCGATGGCTACACCTTC.

The CDR3 region is CASSLNSVVAGATYEQYF. Written as DNA, the CDR3 is TGTGCCAGCAGTTTAAACTCCGTGGTGGCGGGAGCAACTTACGAGCAGTACTTC. This chain links TRBV27 with TRBJ2-7; 7 nucleotides align to TRBD2. V was clipped by 2 bases and J by 4 bases; unmatched bases: 17. The CDR3 totals 18 residues. Germline lookup yields CDR1 MNHEY and CDR2 SMNVEV (reference sequence).

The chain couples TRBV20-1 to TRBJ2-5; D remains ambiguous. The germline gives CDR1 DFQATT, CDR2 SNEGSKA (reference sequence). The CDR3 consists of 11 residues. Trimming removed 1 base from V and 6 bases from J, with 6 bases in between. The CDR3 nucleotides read TGCAGTGCTAGAGTCTCTCAGACCCAGTACTTC. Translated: CSARVSQTQYF.

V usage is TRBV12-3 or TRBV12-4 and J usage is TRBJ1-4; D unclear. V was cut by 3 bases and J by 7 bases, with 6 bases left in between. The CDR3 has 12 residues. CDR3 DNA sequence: TGTGCCAGCAGTTTGCGGGGTGAAAAACTGTTTTTT. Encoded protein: CASSLRGEKLFF.

In DNA, the CDR3 is TGTGCCAGCAGGTTCAGCTCCTACGAGCAGTACTTC. Its translation is CASRFSSYEQYF. The chain recombines TRBV5-6 with TRBJ2-7; D uncertain. The germline V gene has CDR1 SGHDT and CDR2 YYEEEE. This CDR3 is 12 amino acids long. V was cut by 5 bases and J by 0 bases, with 6 bases left in between.

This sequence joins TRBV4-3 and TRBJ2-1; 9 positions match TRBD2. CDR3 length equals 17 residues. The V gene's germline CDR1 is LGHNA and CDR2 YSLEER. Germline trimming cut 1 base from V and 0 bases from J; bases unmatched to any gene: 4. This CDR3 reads CASSQALSGSSYNEQFF. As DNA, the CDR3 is TGCGCCAGCAGCCAAGCCCTTAGCGGGAGCTCCTACAATGAGCAGTTCTTC.